The 15 T cell receptor beta chains presented below share a single source sample, sequenced in a study of OX40 agonist ivuxolimab in advanced cancers. TCRdb's copy holds only in-frame clones and misses some; the assay was immunoSEQ multiplex PCR. Among roughly 80,000 clones listed, roughly four fifths were seen once. The sequences come from CD4+ or CD8+ T cells sorted from blood, collected in a trial of the OX40 agonist ivuxolimab. The receptors come from an adult with an advanced solid tumor such as melanoma, head and neck, liver or kidney cancer.

This clone has a single count. This chain connects TRBV2 to TRBJ2-1; tentatively, D is TRBD2 (6 bases). This CDR3 is built from 13 residues. V was clipped by 8 bases and J by 3 bases, with 11 bases between them. Germline V gene sequence: CDR1 SNHLY, CDR2 FYNNEI. The CDR3 loop is CASRDSVYNEQFF. The CDR3 coding sequence is TGTGCCAGCCGGGACTCGGTCTACAATGAGCAGTTCTTC.

The chain joins TRBV30 to TRBJ2-2, with D possibly matching TRBD1 (6 bases). CDR3 length: 13 amino acids. V was pared by 0 bases and J by 6 bases, with 8 bases between. Germline assignment: CDR1 GTSNPN and CDR2 SVGIG (reference sequence). The CDR3 here is CAWSVQGPGELFF. CDR3 nucleotides: TGTGCCTGGAGTGTACAGGGTCCCGGGGAGCTGTTTTTT.

This chain joins TRBV27 and TRBJ1-4; D ambiguous. Trimming removed 0 bases from V and 0 bases from J, with 11 bases in between. The CDR3 has 17 amino acids. Germline values: CDR1 MNHEY, CDR2 SMNVEV (reference sequence). The CDR3 DNA reads as TGTGCCAGCAGTTTATCTCTCGGAAGCGCAACTAATGAAAAACTGTTTTTT. Translated: CASSLSLGSATNEKLFF.

The V call is TRBV19, the J call TRBJ2-5; TRBD1 agrees at 12 bases. J gave up 5 bases and V 0 bases, and 7 bases lay outside the gene matches. The CDR3 loop spans 17 amino acids. Germline V CDR1 and CDR2: LNHDA, SQIVND (reference sequence). The CDR3 DNA follows: TGTGCCAGTAGTATAGATATTGGGACAGGGGGCTTGGAGACCCAGTACTTC. Encoded protein: CASSIDIGTGGLETQYF.

This clone appeared a single time. This chain joins TRBV4-3 and TRBJ2-1, with 9 nucleotides matching TRBD1. The CDR3 runs to 14 residues. CDR1 is LGHNA, CDR2 YSLEER, per germline. V lost 4 bases, J lost 4 bases, and 2 bases stayed unmatched. This CDR3 is CASSPDRGYNEQFF. As DNA, the CDR3 is TGCGCCAGCAGCCCGGACAGGGGATACAATGAGCAGTTCTTC.

V usage is TRBV29-1 and J usage is TRBJ2-4; D ambiguous. V was trimmed by 7 bases and J by 5 bases, leaving 9 bases between them. The length of the CDR3 is 11 residues. In germline, CDR1 is SQVTM, CDR2 ANQGSEA. Here the CDR3 reads CSALVQNIQYF. The CDR3 DNA reads TGCAGCGCCCTAGTCCAAAACATTCAGTACTTC.

The V and J genes are TRBV6-5 and TRBJ2-7; TRBD2 is a possible D gene (5 bases). The CDR3 contains 12 residues. CDR1 is MNHEY, CDR2 SVGAGI, per germline. V lost 6 bases and J lost 5, with 11 bases in between. CDR3 residues: CASRSGRHEQYV. The DNA for the CDR3 is TGTGCCAGCAGAAGCGGCCGACACGAGCAGTACGTC.

Concerning this clone itself: Other DNA sequences within the sample encode an identical CDR3. The chain recombines TRBV6-4 with TRBJ2-3, with 13 bases that match TRBD2. After removal of 4 bases from V and 1 base from J, the junction contained 2 bases not matched to a gene. The CDR3 runs 16 residues. Germline lookup yields CDR1 MRHNA and CDR2 SNTAGT. The CDR3 nucleotides are TGTGCCAGCAGTGCCGGGACTAGCGGGGGCACAGATACGCAGTATTTT. Protein: CASSAGTSGGTDTQYF.

The chain combines TRBV4-2 with TRBJ2-7; 14 bases map to TRBD2. V lost 4 bases, J lost 5 bases, and 7 bases stayed unmatched. CDR3 length: 16 residues. Germline assignment: CDR1 LGHNA and CDR2 YNFKEQ. The CDR3 sequence: CASSLTGTSGSHEQYF. CDR3 DNA sequence: TGTGCCAGCAGCCTCACCGGGACTAGCGGGAGTCACGAGCAGTACTTC.

The chain links TRBV18 to TRBJ2-3, with TRBD2 as a possible D gene (6 bases). Between the trimmed V and J ends, which lost 5 bases and 2 bases, there was a span of 8 bases. This CDR3 comprises 13 residues. Germline values: CDR1 KGHSH, CDR2 LQKENI. The CDR3, as DNA: TGTGCCAGCTCATTGGGACTCACAGATACGCAGTATTTT. It is translated as CASSLGLTDTQYF.

The gene calls are TRBV10-3 and TRBJ2-7, with D unresolved. The CDR3 covers 13 residues. Trimming pared 2 bases from V and 3 bases from J, leaving 8 bases between. Germline CDR1 ENHRY, CDR2 SYGVKD. The CDR3 loop reads CAISEVTNYEQYF. Written as DNA, the CDR3 is TGTGCCATCAGTGAGGTGACAAACTACGAGCAGTACTTC.

The count of this clone is one. J is TRBJ1-5 and V is TRBV15; TRBD1 aligns across 8 bases. The germline V gene encodes CDR1 LNHNV and CDR2 YYDKDF (reference sequence). This CDR3 has 16 residues. V dropped 5 bases and J dropped 5; count of bases not matched to a gene: 11. CDR3 protein: CATSEDEGQVYQPQHF. CDR3 bases: TGTGCCACCAGCGAAGACGAGGGACAGGTTTATCAGCCCCAGCATTTT.

CDR3 bases: TGTGCCAGCAGTGTTCGCGCTCGCGGACACCCCATCGAGATCTGCTACACCTTC. Residues: CASSVRARGHPIEICYTF. The V call is TRBV6-4, the J call TRBJ1-2, with D maybe TRBD1 (5 bases). The V gene lost 4 bases and the J gene lost 9 bases, with 30 bases spanning the gap. This CDR3 contains 18 residues. Germline CDR1 is MRHNA and CDR2 is SNTAGT.

The chain recombines TRBV7-6 with TRBJ2-7; 7 nucleotides agree with TRBD1. Germline assignment: CDR1 SGHVS and CDR2 FNYEAQ. After removal of 1 base from V and 2 bases from J, the junction contained 5 bases not matched to a gene. The CDR3 length is 15 residues. The CDR3 DNA sequence: TGTGCCAGCAGCTTAGGGTCCCAGGGGGCCTACGAGCAGTACTTC. Encoded protein: CASSLGSQGAYEQYF. Full variable domain (missing parts from reference TRBV7-6 and TRBJ2-7): GAGVSQSPRYKVTKRGQDVALRCDPISGHVSLYWYRQALGQGPEFLTYFNYEAQQDKSGLPNDRFSAERPEGSISTLTIQRTEQRDSAMYRCASSLGSQGAYEQYFGPGTRLTVT.

As for this clone: The same CDR3 also results from other DNA sequences found in this sample. The gene calls are TRBV27 and TRBJ1-1; D is unclear. The ends were cut back, 2 bases at V and 1 base at J, with 5 bases in the middle. Germline V lookup: CDR1 MNHEY, CDR2 SMNVEV (reference sequence). There are 13 residues in the CDR3. CDR3 nucleotides: TGTGCCAGCAGTTTAGGCGGGAACACTGAAGCTTTCTTT. This codes for CASSLGGNTEAFF.